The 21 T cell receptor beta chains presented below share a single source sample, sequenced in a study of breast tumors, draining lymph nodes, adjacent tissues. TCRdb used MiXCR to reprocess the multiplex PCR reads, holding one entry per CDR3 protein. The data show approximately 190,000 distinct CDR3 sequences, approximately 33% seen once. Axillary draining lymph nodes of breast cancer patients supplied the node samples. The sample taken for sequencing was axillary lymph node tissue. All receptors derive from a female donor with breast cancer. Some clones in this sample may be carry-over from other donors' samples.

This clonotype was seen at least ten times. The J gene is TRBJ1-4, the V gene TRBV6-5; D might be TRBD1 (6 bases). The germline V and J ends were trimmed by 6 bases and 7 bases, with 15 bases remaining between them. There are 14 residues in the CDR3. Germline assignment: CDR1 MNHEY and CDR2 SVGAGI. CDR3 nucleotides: TGTGCCAGCAGGCCACAGGGTGAGGGTGAAAAACTGTTTTTT. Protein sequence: CASRPQGEGEKLFF.

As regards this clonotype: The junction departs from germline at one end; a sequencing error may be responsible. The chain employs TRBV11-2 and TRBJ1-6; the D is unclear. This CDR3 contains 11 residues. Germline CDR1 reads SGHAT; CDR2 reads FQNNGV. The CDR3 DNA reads TGTGCCAGCAGCCAAAATTCACCCTTCCACTTT. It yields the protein CASSQNSPFHF. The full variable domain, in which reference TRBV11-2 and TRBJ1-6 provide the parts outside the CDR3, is EAGVAQSPRYKIIEKRQSVAFWCNPISGHATLYWYQQILGQGPKLLIQFQNNGVVDDSQLPKDRFSAERLKGVDSTLKIQPAKLEDSAVYLCASSQNSPFHFGNGTRLTVT.

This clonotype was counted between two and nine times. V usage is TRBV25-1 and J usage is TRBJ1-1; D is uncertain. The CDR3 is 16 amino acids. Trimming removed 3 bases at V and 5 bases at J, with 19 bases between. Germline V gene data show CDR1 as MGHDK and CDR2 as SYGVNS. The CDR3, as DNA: TGTGCCAGCAGTGATCCAACCGGTAGCCTGAGGACTGAAGCTTTCTTT. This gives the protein CASSDPTGSLRTEAFF.

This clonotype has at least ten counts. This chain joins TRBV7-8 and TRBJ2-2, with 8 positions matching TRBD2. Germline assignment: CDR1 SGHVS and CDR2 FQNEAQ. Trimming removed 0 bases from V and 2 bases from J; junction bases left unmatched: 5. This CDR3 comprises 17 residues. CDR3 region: CASSLAIGLANTGELFF. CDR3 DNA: TGTGCCAGCAGCTTAGCTATCGGACTAGCCAACACCGGGGAGCTGTTTTTT.

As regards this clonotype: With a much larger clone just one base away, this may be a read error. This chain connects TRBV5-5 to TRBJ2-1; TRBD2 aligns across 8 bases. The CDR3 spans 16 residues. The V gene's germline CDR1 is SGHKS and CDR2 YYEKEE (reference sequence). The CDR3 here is CTSSAREGLGYNEQFF. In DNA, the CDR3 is TGTACCAGCAGCGCCCGGGAGGGACTAGGATACAATGAGCAGTTCTTC.

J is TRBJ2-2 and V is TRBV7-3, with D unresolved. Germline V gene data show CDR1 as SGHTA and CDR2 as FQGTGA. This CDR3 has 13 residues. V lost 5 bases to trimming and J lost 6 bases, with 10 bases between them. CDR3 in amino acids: CASSPLFPGELFF. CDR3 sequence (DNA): TGTGCCAGCAGCCCATTATTCCCCGGGGAGCTGTTTTTT.

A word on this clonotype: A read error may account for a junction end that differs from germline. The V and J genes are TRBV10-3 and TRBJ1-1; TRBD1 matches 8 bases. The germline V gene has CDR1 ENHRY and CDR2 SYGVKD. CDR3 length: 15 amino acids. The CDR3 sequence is CAISGGQGKNTGAFF. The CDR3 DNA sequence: TGTGCCATCAGTGGCGGACAGGGAAAGAACACTGGAGCTTTCTTT.

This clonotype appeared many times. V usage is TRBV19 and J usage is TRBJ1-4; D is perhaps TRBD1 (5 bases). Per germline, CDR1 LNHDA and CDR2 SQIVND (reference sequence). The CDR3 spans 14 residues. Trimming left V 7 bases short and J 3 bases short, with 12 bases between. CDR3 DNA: TGTGCCAGTAACCAAGGGGACTCTAATGAAAAACTGTTTTTT. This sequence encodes CASNQGDSNEKLFF.

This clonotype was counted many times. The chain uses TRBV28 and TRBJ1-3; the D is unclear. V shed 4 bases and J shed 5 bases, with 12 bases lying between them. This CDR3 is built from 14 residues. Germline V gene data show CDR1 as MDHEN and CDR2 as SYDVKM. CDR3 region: CASSSTPVRNTIYF. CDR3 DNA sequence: TGTGCCAGCAGTTCCACCCCAGTTAGAAACACCATATATTTT.

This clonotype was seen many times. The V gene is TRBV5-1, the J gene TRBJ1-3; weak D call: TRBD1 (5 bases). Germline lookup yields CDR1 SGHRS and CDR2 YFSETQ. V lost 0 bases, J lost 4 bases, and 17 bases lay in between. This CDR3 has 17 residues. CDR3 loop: CASSLAGRADTGNTIYF. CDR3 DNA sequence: TGCGCCAGCAGCTTGGCGGGCAGGGCCGACACCGGAAACACCATATATTTT.

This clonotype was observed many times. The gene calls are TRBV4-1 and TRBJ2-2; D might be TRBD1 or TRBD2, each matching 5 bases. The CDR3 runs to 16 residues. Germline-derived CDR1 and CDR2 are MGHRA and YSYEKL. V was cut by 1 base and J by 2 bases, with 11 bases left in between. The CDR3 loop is CASSQGSGTNTGELFF. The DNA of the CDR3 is TGCGCCAGCAGCCAAGGATCAGGGACCAACACCGGGGAGCTGTTTTTT.

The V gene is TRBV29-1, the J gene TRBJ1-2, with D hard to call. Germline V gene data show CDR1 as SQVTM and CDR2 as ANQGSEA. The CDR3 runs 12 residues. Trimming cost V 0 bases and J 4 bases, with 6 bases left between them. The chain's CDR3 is CSVEDAPYGYTF. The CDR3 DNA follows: TGCAGCGTTGAAGATGCCCCCTATGGCTACACCTTC. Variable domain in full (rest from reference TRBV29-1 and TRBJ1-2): SAVISQKPSRDICQRGTSLTIQCQVDSQVTMMFWYRQQPGQSLTLIATANQGSEATYESGFVIDKFPISRPNLTFSTLTVSNMSPEDSSIYLCSVEDAPYGYTFGSGTRLTVV.

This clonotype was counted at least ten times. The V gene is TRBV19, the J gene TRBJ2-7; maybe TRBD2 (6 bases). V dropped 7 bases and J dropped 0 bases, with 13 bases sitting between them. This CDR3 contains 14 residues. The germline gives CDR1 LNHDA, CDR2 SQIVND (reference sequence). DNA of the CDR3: TGTGCCAGTAAACTAGCACCCAGCTCCTACGAGCAGTACTTC. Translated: CASKLAPSSYEQYF.

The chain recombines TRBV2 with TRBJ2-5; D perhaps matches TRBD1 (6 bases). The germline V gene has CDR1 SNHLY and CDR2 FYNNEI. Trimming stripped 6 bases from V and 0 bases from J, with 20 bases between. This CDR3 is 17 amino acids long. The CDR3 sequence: CASRGARVGDNQETQYF. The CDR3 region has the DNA TGTGCCAGCAGGGGTGCAAGGGTTGGGGACAACCAAGAGACCCAGTACTTC.

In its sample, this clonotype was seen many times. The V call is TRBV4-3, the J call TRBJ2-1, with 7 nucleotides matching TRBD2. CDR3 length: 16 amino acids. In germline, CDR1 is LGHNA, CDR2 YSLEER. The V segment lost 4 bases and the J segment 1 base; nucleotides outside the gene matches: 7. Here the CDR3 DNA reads TGCGCCAGCAGCCGTACCGGGACTAATTCCTACAATGAGCAGTTCTTC. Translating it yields CASSRTGTNSYNEQFF.

CDR3 sequence reads: CASSLTNRNTEAFF. Here the CDR3 DNA reads TGTGCCAGCAGCTTAACGAACAGGAACACTGAAGCTTTCTTT. The chain recombines TRBV7-9 with TRBJ1-1, with D unclear. The CDR3 is 14 residues long. Germline CDR1 and CDR2: SEHNR and FQNEAQ (reference sequence). Trimming removed 2 bases from V and 1 base from J, with 8 bases in between.

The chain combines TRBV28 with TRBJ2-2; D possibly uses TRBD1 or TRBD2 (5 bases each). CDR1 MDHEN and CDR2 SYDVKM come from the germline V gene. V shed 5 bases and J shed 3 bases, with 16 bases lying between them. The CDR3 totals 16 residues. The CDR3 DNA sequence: TGTGCCAGCAGTCCAATCCCAGAGGGGCACACCGGGGAGCTGTTTTTT. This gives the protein CASSPIPEGHTGELFF.

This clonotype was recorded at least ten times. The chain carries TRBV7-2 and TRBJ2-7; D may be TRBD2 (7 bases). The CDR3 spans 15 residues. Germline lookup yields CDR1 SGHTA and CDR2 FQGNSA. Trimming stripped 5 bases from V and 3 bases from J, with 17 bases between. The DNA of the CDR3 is TGTGCCAGCAGCCCAGCGGGACAACTAATCTACGAGCAGTACTTC. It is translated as CASSPAGQLIYEQYF.

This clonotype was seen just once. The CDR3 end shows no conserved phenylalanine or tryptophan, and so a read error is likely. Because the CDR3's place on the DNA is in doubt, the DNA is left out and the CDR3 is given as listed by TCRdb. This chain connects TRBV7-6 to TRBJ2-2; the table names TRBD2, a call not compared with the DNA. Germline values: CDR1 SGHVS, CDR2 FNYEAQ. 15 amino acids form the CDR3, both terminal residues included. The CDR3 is CASSPRRADTGELCV.

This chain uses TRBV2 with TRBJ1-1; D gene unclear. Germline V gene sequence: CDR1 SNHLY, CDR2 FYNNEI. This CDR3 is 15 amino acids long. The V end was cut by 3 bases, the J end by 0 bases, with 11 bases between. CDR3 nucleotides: TGTGCCAGCAGTGATCCGGGAGGGATGAACACTGAAGCTTTCTTT. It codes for CASSDPGGMNTEAFF. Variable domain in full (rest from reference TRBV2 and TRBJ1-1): EPEVTQTPSHQVTQMGQEVILRCVPISNHLYFYWYRQILGQKVEFLVSFYNNEISEKSEIFDDQFSVERPDGSNFTLKIRSTKLEDSAMYFCASSDPGGMNTEAFFGQGTRLTVV.

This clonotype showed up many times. CDR3 residues: CASSLRVSLAKNIQYF. CDR3 DNA: TGTGCCAGCAGTTTACGGGTTTCCTTAGCCAAAAACATTCAGTACTTC. V gene TRBV12-3 or TRBV12-4 combines with J gene TRBJ2-4; no clear D gene. Trimming pared 2 bases from V and 0 bases from J, leaving 11 bases between. CDR3 length equals 16 residues.